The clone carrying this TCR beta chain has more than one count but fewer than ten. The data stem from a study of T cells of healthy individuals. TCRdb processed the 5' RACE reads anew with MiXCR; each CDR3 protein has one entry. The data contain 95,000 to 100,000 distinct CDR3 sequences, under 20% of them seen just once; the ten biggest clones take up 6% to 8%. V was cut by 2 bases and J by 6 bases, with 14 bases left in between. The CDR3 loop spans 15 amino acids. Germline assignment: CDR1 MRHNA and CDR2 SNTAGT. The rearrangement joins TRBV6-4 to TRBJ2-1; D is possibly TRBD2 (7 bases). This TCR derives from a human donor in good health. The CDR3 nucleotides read TGTGCCAGCAGTGACAGGGGGGGAACTAGCAATGAGCAGTTCTTC. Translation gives CASSDRGGTSNEQFF.